Below, 11 T cell receptor beta chains from the same sample are listed, as sequenced in a study of cytomegalovirus exposure and HLA in healthy donors. This PCR relied on a set of 60 Vbeta primers and 13 Jbeta primers. Repertoires were generated with immunoSEQ multiplex PCR, while TCRdb's copy carries only in-frame clones and drops some. In the table there are around 180,000 clones, 70% to 85% of which are singletons. Sequenced: PBMCs. The receptors originated from a woman aged 35 to 49 in good health and CMV-seronegative.

This chain uses TRBV7-2 with TRBJ2-7, with D perhaps TRBD2 (5 bases). The CDR3 consists of 14 residues. CDR1 is SGHTA and CDR2 is FQGNSA in the germline V gene. Trimming removed 1 base at V and 3 bases at J, with 10 bases between. The CDR3, as DNA: TGTGCCAGCAGCTTAGGCACACTAGGCTACGAGCAGTACTTC. It translates to CASSLGTLGYEQYF.

The chain joins TRBV6-6 to TRBJ2-1; possibly TRBD2 for D (6 bases). Germline V CDR1 and CDR2: MNHNY, SVGAGI (reference sequence). Trimming pared 0 bases from V and 2 bases from J, leaving 11 bases between. CDR3 length: 16 residues. For the CDR3, the DNA is TGTGCCAGCAGTTACTCGGGTAGCGGAGCCTACAATGAGCAGTTCTTC. Residues: CASSYSGSGAYNEQFF.

The table lists this clone with a few counts. This chain uses TRBV5-4 with TRBJ2-1; TRBD2 is a possible D gene (7 bases). This CDR3 is built from 17 residues. With 3 bases removed from V and 2 bases from J, the gap between germline ends came to 18 bases. Per the germline V gene, CDR1 is SGHNT and CDR2 is YYREEE (reference sequence). In DNA form, the CDR3 reads TGTGCCAGCAGCTCACAAAGGGGGGGGTCGACCTACAATGAGCAGTTCTTC. Amino acids: CASSSQRGGSTYNEQFF.

The rearrangement joins TRBV20-1 to TRBJ2-7, with 9 positions matching TRBD1. V lost 7 bases, J lost 6 bases, and 4 bases stayed unmatched. CDR1 and CDR2 (germline): DFQATT, SNEGSKA (reference sequence). The CDR3 is 11 amino acids. Written as DNA, the CDR3 is TGCAGTGGGGAACAGGGGGCCGAGCAGTACTTC. This gives the protein CSGEQGAEQYF.

There are a few counts of this clone. This chain links TRBV19 with TRBJ2-2; weak D call: TRBD1 (6 bases). V was pared by 5 bases and J by 3 bases, with 10 bases between. This CDR3 contains 14 residues. CDR1 and CDR2 (germline): LNHDA, SQIVND (reference sequence). In DNA, the CDR3 is TGTGCCAGTAGTCGGGACACAGACACCGGGGAGCTGTTTTTT. Translation: CASSRDTDTGELFF.

Note on this clone: The junction does not match germline at one end; this may be a read error. The chain employs TRBV5-6 and TRBJ2-1, with 9 bases matching TRBD1. This CDR3 is built from 11 residues. Germline CDR1 is SGHDT and CDR2 is YYEEEE. The CDR3 DNA is TGTGCCGGCAGTCTGGACAGGGGGCAGTTCTTC. This codes for CAGSLDRGQFF.

The chain uses TRBV7-9 and TRBJ1-2; TRBD1 matches 8 bases. From germline, CDR1 is SEHNR and CDR2 FQNEAQ (reference sequence). V was pared by 5 bases and J by 4 bases, with 9 bases of the junction left unmatched. The length of the CDR3 is 15 residues. In DNA form, the CDR3 reads TGTGCCAGCAGCCCAGGACAGGGCGTAGGCTATGGCTACACCTTC. Translated: CASSPGQGVGYGYTF.

This chain joins TRBV5-1 and TRBJ2-6, with TRBD1 identical over 7 bases. V lost 0 bases to trimming and J lost 1 base; unmatched junction nucleotides: 4. CDR1 is SGHRS and CDR2 is YFSETQ in the germline V gene. This CDR3 is 17 amino acids long. Written as DNA, the CDR3 is TGCGCCAGCAGCTTGGACAGGGGTGTTTCTGGGGCCAACGTCCTGACTTTC. Translating it yields CASSLDRGVSGANVLTF.

This chain uses TRBV6-1 with TRBJ2-7; D possibly corresponds to TRBD2 (7 bases). With 5 bases removed from V and 12 bases from J, the gap between germline ends came to 20 bases. The V gene's germline CDR1 is MNHNS and CDR2 SASEGT. This CDR3 is built from 13 residues. Here the CDR3 reads CASSSPGRRGAYF. The CDR3 nucleotides read TGTGCCAGCAGTTCCCCAGGACGTCGGGGGGCGTACTTC.

The V gene is TRBV5-1, the J gene TRBJ2-2; D unclear. CDR3 size: 13 residues. Germline CDR1 SGHRS, CDR2 YFSETQ. Trimming removed 7 bases at V and 6 bases at J, with 13 bases between. DNA of the CDR3: TGCGCCAGCGCCATAACCGGTTCCGGGGAGCTGTTTTTT. It translates to CASAITGSGELFF. The complete variable domain, with remaining parts taken from reference TRBV5-1 and TRBJ2-2, reads KAGVTQTPRYLIKTRGQQVTLSCSPISGHRSVSWYQQTPGQGLQFLFEYFSETQRNKGNFPGRFSGRQFSNSRSEMNVSTLELGDSALYLCASAITGSGELFFGEGSRLTVL.

The V call is TRBV19, the J call TRBJ1-6; no reliable D call. This CDR3 region has 14 residues. Germline V gene data show CDR1 as LNHDA and CDR2 as SQIVND (reference sequence). V was trimmed by 6 bases and J by 0 bases, leaving 6 bases between them. The CDR3 sequence: CASRMASYNSPLHF. The DNA of the CDR3 is TGTGCCAGTAGGATGGCCTCCTATAATTCACCCCTCCACTTT.